The present TCR beta chain was sequenced within a study of shared clonotypes between healthy human individuals. Produced via immunoSEQ multiplex PCR; TCRdb's table is partial and in-frame only. Counted here are roughly 2.1 million clones, more than 85% occurring once; the ten biggest clones make up more than 1.5%. A word on this clone: Additional DNA sequences in this sample encode the identical CDR3.

It was CD45RO-negative cells, positively selected for CCR7, that made up naive CD8 cells, with terminally differentiated effector memory CD45RA+ cells excluded. The TCR comes from a man aged 18 to 35 in good health. Some clones in this sample may be carry-over from other donors' samples. The sample taken for sequencing was naive CD8+ T cells from PBMCs.

The CDR3 sequence is CASSIRDSSTDTQYF. CDR3 in DNA: TGTGCCAGTAGTATCCGGGACAGCAGCACAGATACGCAGTATTTT. The chain combines TRBV19 with TRBJ2-3, with 7 positions matching TRBD1. The germline CDR1 and CDR2 sequences are LNHDA and SQIVND (reference sequence). The CDR3 covers 15 residues. J was trimmed by 0 bases and V by 3 bases; bases with no gene match: 3. The entire variable domain, with the rest obtained from reference TRBV19 and TRBJ2-3, is as follows: DGGITQSPKYLFRKEGQNVTLSCEQNLNHDAMYWYRQDPGQGLRLIYYSQIVNDFQKGDIAEGYSVSREKKESFPLTVTSAQKNPTAFYLCASSIRDSSTDTQYFGPGTRLTVL.